This T cell receptor beta chain is drawn from a study of blood T cell repertoires in COVID-19. Background on the study: Sample material is recorded as cDNA or gDNA derived from T cells, B-cell-depleted T cells, or PBMCs.

This CDR3 contains 18 residues. In the authors' workflow: Researchers report that nucleated cell counts were estimated from reference gene primer amplification. The protocol was immunoSEQ multiplex PCR, while the TCRdb copy is restricted to in-frame clones and leaves out a portion. The V and J calls and clone size were taken over from that table, and D and trimming were inferred from the DNA. The data contain around 260,000 clones, under 90% of them singletons. The V call is TRBV21-1, the J call TRBJ2-1; the table's D gene call, TRBD1, was not cross checked with the DNA. TRBV21-1 is a recognized pseudogene. The clonotype originates from a woman aged 40 to 55 who had recovered from COVID-19. Material for sequencing was peripheral blood. The CDR3 protein is CASSKLLGQALGYNEQFF. DNA of the CDR3: TGTGCCAGCAGCAAATTGTTAGGACAGGCCCTCGGCTACAATGAGCAGTTCTTC.